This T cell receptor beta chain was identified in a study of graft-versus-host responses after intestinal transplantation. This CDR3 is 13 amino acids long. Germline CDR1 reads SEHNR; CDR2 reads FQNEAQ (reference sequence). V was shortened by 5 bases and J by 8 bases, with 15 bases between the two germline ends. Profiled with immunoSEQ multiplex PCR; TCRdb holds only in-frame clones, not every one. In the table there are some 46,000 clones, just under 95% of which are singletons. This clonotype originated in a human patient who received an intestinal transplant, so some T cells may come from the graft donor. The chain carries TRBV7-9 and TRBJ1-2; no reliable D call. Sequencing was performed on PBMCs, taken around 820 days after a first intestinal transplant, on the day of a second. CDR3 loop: CASSPVGVRGYTF. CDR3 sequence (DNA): TGTGCCAGCAGCCCTGTTGGAGTAAGGGGCTACACCTTC.